This TCR beta chain emerged from a study of T cell clonality in common variable immunodeficiency. Study-wide points: Fewer deletions and N-nucleotide insertions were reportedly seen in common variable immunodeficiency TCR beta sequences.

Repertoires were generated with immunoSEQ multiplex PCR, while TCRdb's copy carries only in-frame clones and drops some. The sample is made up of tens of thousands of clones, none counted only once. This clone was recorded at least ten times. Its antigen is currently unknown. The read stops 3 residues short of the end of the CDR3; the missing end is completed from the germline J gene. Heparinized whole blood, 5 to 8 ml, came from each donor. V dropped 4 bases and J dropped 4 bases, with 26 bases sitting between them. The CDR3 has 18 residues. CDR1 SGHRS and CDR2 YFSETQ come from the germline V gene. This receptor was taken from a person between 18 and 69 years old in good health. Material for sequencing was peripheral blood mononuclear cells. This sequence joins TRBV5-1 and TRBJ2-5, with a possible D match to TRBD2 (7 bases). The CDR3 here is CASSLNADGKGGRETQYF. The CDR3 bases that were read are TGCGCCAGCAGCCTAAACGCTGACGGAAAGGGGGGGAGAGAGACC.